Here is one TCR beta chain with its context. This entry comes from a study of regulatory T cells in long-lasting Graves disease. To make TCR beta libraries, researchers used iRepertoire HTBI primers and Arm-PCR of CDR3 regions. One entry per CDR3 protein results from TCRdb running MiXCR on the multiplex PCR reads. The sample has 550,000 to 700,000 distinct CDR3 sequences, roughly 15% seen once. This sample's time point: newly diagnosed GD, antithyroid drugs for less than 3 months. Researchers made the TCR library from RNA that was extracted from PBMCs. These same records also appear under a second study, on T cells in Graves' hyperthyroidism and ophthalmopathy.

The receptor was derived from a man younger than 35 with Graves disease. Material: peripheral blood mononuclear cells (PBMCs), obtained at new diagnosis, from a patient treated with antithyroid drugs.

The CDR3 loop is CAWSSATAVEQYF. The CDR3 nucleotides are TGTGCCTGGAGTAGCGCGACAGCAGTCGAGCAGTACTTC. This chain connects TRBV30 to TRBJ2-7; D is possibly TRBD1 (5 bases). CDR1 and CDR2 (germline): GTSNPN, SVGIG (reference sequence). This CDR3 is 13 amino acids long. V lost 2 bases, J lost 6 bases, and 14 bases lay in between.